Listed here is a single T cell receptor (beta chain). The antigen is undetermined. The V gene lost 10 bases and the J gene lost 0 bases, with 18 bases spanning the gap. Per germline, CDR1 ENHRY and CDR2 SYGVKD. The CDR3 sequence is 15 residues long. The data are from a study of cytotoxic CD8 clonotypes in ibrutinib-treated CLL. The study, taken as a whole, reports: There were few public clonotypes, and on treatment they contracted or stayed stable. An increase in clonality occurred at ibrutinib response, followed by a return toward baseline at progression.

Only in-frame clones appear in the TCRdb table, and some are missing; sequencing was by immunoSEQ multiplex PCR. Of under 300,000 clones listed, roughly 76% were seen once; the top ten hold about 5.3%. This chain uses TRBV10-3 with TRBJ1-2, with a weak D call TRBD1 (6 bases). The source material was PBMCs, sampled at disease progression, from a patient treated with ibrutinib. The TCR originated in a human donor with chronic lymphocytic leukemia. CDR3 region: CASRLQGTPNYGYTF. The CDR3, as DNA: TGTGCCAGCCGTCTCCAGGGGACCCCTAACTATGGCTACACCTTC.